This entry is about one T cell receptor (beta chain). Its antigen is still unknown. This sample was taken from a study of cytomegalovirus exposure and HLA in healthy donors. Notes on the study in general: After further analysis at a later stage, 16,951 TCR beta sequences were associated with HLA alleles at 0.05 false discovery rate.

Germline CDR1 reads MGHDK; CDR2 reads SYGVNS. There are 17 residues in the CDR3. Trimming removed 5 bases from V and 0 bases from J; junction bases left unmatched: 11. PCR employed 60 Vbeta and 13 Jbeta primers. Clones were sequenced by immunoSEQ multiplex PCR, and TCRdb holds only the in-frame ones, with some missing. In the table there are tens of thousands of clones, roughly 70% of which are singletons. The TCR sequence derives from a woman in her forties or fifties in good health and CMV-seropositive. The sample consisted of PBMCs. The V call is TRBV25-1, the J call TRBJ2-3; 7 nucleotides agree with TRBD2. The CDR3, as DNA: TGTGCCAGCAGTTCAACCGGGACTACCTACAGCACAGATACGCAGTATTTT. It is translated as CASSSTGTTYSTDTQYF.